One T cell receptor beta chain is described in this entry. These data come from a study of monozygotic twins with inflammatory bowel disease. The CDR3 sequence is 11 residues long. TCRdb re-called the 5' RACE reads; one entry per CDR3 protein, DNA not given. In all, the sample yields fewer than 200,000 distinct CDR3 sequences. The source of this sequence is a human donor with ulcerative colitis or Crohn's disease, or a healthy co-twin of an affected twin (not recorded which). The chain is built from TRBV12-2 and TRBJ1-1. TRBV12-2 is marked as a pseudogene. The sequencing sample was made of blood. The CDR3 here is CASRLEEEAFF.